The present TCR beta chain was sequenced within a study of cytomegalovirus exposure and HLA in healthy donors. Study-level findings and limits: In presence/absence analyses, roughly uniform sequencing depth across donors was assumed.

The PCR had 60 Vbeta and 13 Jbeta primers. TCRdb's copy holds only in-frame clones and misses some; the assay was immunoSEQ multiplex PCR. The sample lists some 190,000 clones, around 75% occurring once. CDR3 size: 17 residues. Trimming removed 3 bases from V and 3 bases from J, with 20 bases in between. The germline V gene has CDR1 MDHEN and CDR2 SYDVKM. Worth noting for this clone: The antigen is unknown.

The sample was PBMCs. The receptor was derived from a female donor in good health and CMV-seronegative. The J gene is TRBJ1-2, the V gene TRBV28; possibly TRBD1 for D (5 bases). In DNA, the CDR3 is TGTGCCAGCAGTTTGGGGGGTCTCACCACTCTTTACTATGGCTACACCTTC. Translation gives CASSLGGLTTLYYGYTF.